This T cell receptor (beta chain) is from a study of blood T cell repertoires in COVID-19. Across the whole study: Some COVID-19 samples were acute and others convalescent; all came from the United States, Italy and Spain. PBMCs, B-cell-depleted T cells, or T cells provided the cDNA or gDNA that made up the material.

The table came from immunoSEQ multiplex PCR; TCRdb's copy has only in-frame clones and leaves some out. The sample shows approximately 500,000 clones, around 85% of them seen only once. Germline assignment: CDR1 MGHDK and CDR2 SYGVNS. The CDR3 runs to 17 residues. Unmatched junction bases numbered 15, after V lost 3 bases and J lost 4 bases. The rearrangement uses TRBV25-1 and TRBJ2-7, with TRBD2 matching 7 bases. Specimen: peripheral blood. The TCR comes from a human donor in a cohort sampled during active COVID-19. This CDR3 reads CASSDGPRSGPGYEQYF. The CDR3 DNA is TGTGCCAGCAGTGATGGGCCCCGTAGCGGGCCCGGATACGAGCAGTACTTC.